Listed below are T cell receptor beta chains from one sample, sequenced in a study of T cells in Graves' hyperthyroidism and ophthalmopathy. TCRdb reanalysed the multiplex PCR reads using MiXCR and keeps one entry per CDR3 protein. The sample includes approximately 610,000 distinct CDR3 sequences, roughly 17% of them seen just once. Input material: blood. The receptors were gathered from a woman under 30 with Graves' hyperthyroidism. Both conserved end residues are part of each CDR3. The order of the fields is clone size, J gene, D gene, V gene, CDR3 length, CDR3 protein, CDR3 DNA. A D gene is named only where the DNA matches it firmly. Not all rows give a size; the values are once, few, many and, for expanded clones, a class.

clone_size: NA
j_call: TRBJ1-5
d_call: TRBD1
v_call: TRBV20-1
cdr3_length: 15
cdr3_aa: CSAPKSGGGNQPQHF
cdr3_nt: TGCAGTGCTCCAAAGTCAGGGGGAGGCAATCAGCCCCAGCATTTT

clone_size: few
j_call: TRBJ1-2
d_call: TRBD1
v_call: TRBV29-1
cdr3_length: 13
cdr3_aa: CSVAGQGYYDYTF
cdr3_nt: TGCAGCGTTGCGGGACAGGGATACTATGACTACACCTTC

clone_size: few
j_call: TRBJ1-2
d_call: NA
v_call: TRBV5-1
cdr3_length: 14
cdr3_aa: CASSPEGRIYGYTF
cdr3_nt: TGCGCCAGCAGCCCCGAGGGGCGGATCTATGGCTACACCTTC

clone_size: few
j_call: TRBJ1-5
d_call: NA
v_call: TRBV30
cdr3_length: 14
cdr3_aa: CAWSLDSSGQPQHF
cdr3_nt: TGTGCCTGGAGTCTGGACAGTTCGGGGCAGCCCCAGCATTTT

clone_size: NA
j_call: TRBJ2-7
d_call: TRBD1
v_call: TRBV18
cdr3_length: 14
cdr3_aa: CASSGTGTGGEQYF
cdr3_nt: TGTGCCAGCTCAGGAACCGGGACAGGGGGCGAGCAGTACTTC

clone_size: many
j_call: TRBJ2-7
d_call: NA
v_call: TRBV15
cdr3_length: 15
cdr3_aa: CATSRDTGLQGRRYF
cdr3_nt: TGTGCCACCAGCAGAGATACCGGACTACAGGGTCGGCGGTACTTC

clone_size: many
j_call: TRBJ1-5
d_call: NA
v_call: TRBV2
cdr3_length: 12
cdr3_aa: CASTWGNQPQHF
cdr3_nt: TGTGCCAGCACCTGGGGTAATCAGCCCCAGCATTTT

clone_size: NA
j_call: TRBJ2-7
d_call: NA
v_call: TRBV4-3
cdr3_length: 15
cdr3_aa: CASKMDTTSPYEQYF
cdr3_nt: TGCGCCAGCAAGATGGACACAACTTCACCCTACGAGCAGTACTTC

clone_size: few
j_call: TRBJ1-4
d_call: NA
v_call: TRBV12-3/TRBV12-4
cdr3_length: 17
cdr3_aa: CASSHQGPLATNEKLFF
cdr3_nt: TGTGCCAGCAGTCATCAGGGCCCTCTTGCAACTAATGAAAAACTGTTTTTT

clone_size: NA
j_call: TRBJ2-2
d_call: TRBD2
v_call: TRBV27
cdr3_length: 14
cdr3_aa: CASNNLAGVGELFF
cdr3_nt: TGTGCCAGCAATAACCTAGCGGGAGTTGGGGAGCTGTTTTTT

clone_size: many
j_call: TRBJ2-5
d_call: NA
v_call: TRBV7-2
cdr3_length: 11
cdr3_aa: CASSLAETQYF
cdr3_nt: TGTGCCAGCAGCTTAGCAGAGACCCAGTACTTC

clone_size: NA
j_call: TRBJ1-4
d_call: NA
v_call: TRBV3-1
cdr3_length: 13
cdr3_aa: CASSQGGVEKLFF
cdr3_nt: TGTGCCAGCAGCCAAGGCGGCGTCGAAAAACTGTTTTTT

clone_size: NA
j_call: TRBJ1-4
d_call: NA
v_call: TRBV5-1
cdr3_length: 13
cdr3_aa: CASSPGHLQNLFF
cdr3_nt: TGCGCCAGCAGCCCCGGGCACTTGCAGAATCTGTTTTTT

clone_size: few
j_call: TRBJ2-2
d_call: NA
v_call: TRBV24-1
cdr3_length: 17
cdr3_aa: CATSGLGGVGNTGELFF
cdr3_nt: TGTGCCACCAGTGGATTGGGGGGAGTGGGAAACACCGGGGAGCTGTTTTTT

clone_size: NA
j_call: TRBJ1-2
d_call: NA
v_call: TRBV4-1
cdr3_length: 16
cdr3_aa: CASSHIIGTDSYGYTF
cdr3_nt: TGCGCCAGCAGCCACATAATCGGGACGGACTCCTATGGCTACACCTTC

clone_size: NA
j_call: TRBJ2-6
d_call: NA
v_call: TRBV12-3/TRBV12-4
cdr3_length: 17
cdr3_aa: CASRKMRGGSGANVLTF
cdr3_nt: TGTGCCAGCAGGAAGATGAGGGGGGGCTCTGGGGCCAACGTCCTGACTTTC

clone_size: many
j_call: TRBJ2-7
d_call: TRBD1
v_call: TRBV20-1
cdr3_length: 12
cdr3_aa: CKFTGGSYEQYF
cdr3_nt: TGCAAGTTCACAGGGGGCTCCTACGAGCAGTACTTC

clone_size: many
j_call: TRBJ2-1
d_call: NA
v_call: TRBV6-6
cdr3_length: 16
cdr3_aa: CASSYSRYGGGNEQFF
cdr3_nt: TGTGCCAGCAGTTACTCGAGGTACGGGGGAGGCAATGAGCAGTTCTTC

clone_size: many
j_call: TRBJ1-1
d_call: NA
v_call: TRBV6-2/TRBV6-3
cdr3_length: 13
cdr3_aa: CASSYIVQGEAFF
cdr3_nt: TGTGCCAGCAGTTACATCGTCCAGGGTGAAGCTTTCTTT

clone_size: many
j_call: TRBJ1-2
d_call: TRBD1
v_call: TRBV27
cdr3_length: 17
cdr3_aa: CASSLFMGTGRLYGYTF
cdr3_nt: TGTGCCAGCAGTTTATTCATGGGGACAGGGAGGCTCTATGGCTACACCTTC

clone_size: NA
j_call: TRBJ1-4
d_call: NA
v_call: TRBV7-8
cdr3_length: 14
cdr3_aa: CASGVGQGYEKLFF
cdr3_nt: TGTGCCAGCGGGGTCGGGCAGGGGTATGAAAAACTGTTTTTT

clone_size: many
j_call: TRBJ2-7
d_call: NA
v_call: TRBV24-1
cdr3_length: 17
cdr3_aa: CATSGVGAGKNSYEQYF
cdr3_nt: TGTGCCACCAGTGGTGTGGGGGCTGGAAAGAACAGCTACGAGCAGTACTTC